The present TCR beta chain was sequenced within a study of blood T cell repertoires in COVID-19. The wider study: Acute-phase and convalescent COVID-19 samples originated in the United States, Italy and Spain. PBMCs, B-cell-depleted T cells, or T cells were the source of the cDNA or gDNA that made up the material.

Original data processing: Using reference gene primer amplification, nucleated cell counts were estimated. Some clones are missing from TCRdb's copy, which holds only in-frame ones; the method was immunoSEQ multiplex PCR. Clone size and V and J calls were adopted from that table, with D and trimming inferred from the DNA. The sample records about 270,000 clones, 75% to 90% being singletons. V gave up 2 bases and J gave up 0 bases, with 9 bases separating them. Per germline, CDR1 SGHVS and CDR2 FQNEAQ. The CDR3 runs to 15 residues. This clonotype originated in a woman aged 70-85 years with acute or convalescent COVID-19. V is TRBV7-8 and J is TRBJ2-3; unclear D gene. The specimen was peripheral blood. CDR3 sequence: CASSLSLLSTDTQYF. The CDR3 bases are TGTGCCAGCAGCTTATCCCTGTTGAGCACAGATACGCAGTATTTT.